These 27 T cell receptor beta chains share one sample of origin, sequenced in a study of T-cell reconstitution after alpha-beta-depleted transplantation in children. TCRbeta library construction was performed incorporating unique molecular identifiers. TCRdb redid the calling of the PCR reads with MiXCR, one entry per CDR3 protein. Of 55,000 to 85,000 distinct CDR3 sequences listed, 11% are singletons. The sequences come from PBMCs, collected before TCRalphabeta/CD19-depleted stem cell transplant. The receptors come from a boy aged 10-17 years with acute myeloid leukemia, due to receive a stem cell transplant.

Of note for this clonotype: A read error is likely, as this CDR3 ends without the conserved phenylalanine or tryptophan. V is TRBV27 and J is TRBJ1-2; D is possibly TRBD1 (6 bases). V was cut by 6 bases and J by 6 bases, with 23 bases left in between. This CDR3 has 16 amino acids. CDR1 MNHEY and CDR2 SMNVEV come from the germline V gene (reference sequence). The CDR3 DNA follows: TGTGCCAGCAGACAAAGGGGGGCCAGCCGCCGAGATGGCTACACCGTC. It translates to CASRQRGASRRDGYTV.

The table lists this clonotype with many counts. The chain employs TRBV7-6 and TRBJ1-1; maybe TRBD1 (6 bases). The V gene lost 5 bases and the J gene lost 1 base, with 11 bases spanning the gap. Germline loops: CDR1 SGHVS, CDR2 FNYEAQ. The CDR3 is made up of 14 amino acids. This CDR3 reads CASSHRAGNTEAFF. The CDR3 region has the DNA TGTGCCAGCAGCCACAGGGCTGGGAACACTGAAGCTTTCTTT.

At least ten counts were recorded for this clonotype. This rearrangement joins TRBV10-1 to TRBJ2-7, with D perhaps matching TRBD1 (6 bases). The germline CDR1 and CDR2 sequences are WNHNN and SYGVQD (reference sequence). With 0 bases removed from V and 4 bases from J, the gap between germline ends came to 10 bases. This CDR3 is 14 amino acids long. As DNA, the CDR3 is TGCGCCAGCAGTGAGTCCGCGCAGGGGTACGAGCAGTACGTC. It codes for CASSESAQGYEQYV.

This clonotype was counted many times. The chain links TRBV11-3 to TRBJ2-2, with 8 bases that match TRBD2. The CDR3 sequence is 18 residues long. The trim removed 1 base at V and 4 bases at J, leaving 11 bases unmatched. Germline V gene sequence: CDR1 SGHNT, CDR2 YENEEA. The CDR3 DNA is TGTGCCAGCAGCTTAGTTGGGACTAGACGATTAAGCACCGGGGAGCTGTTTTTT. Translating it yields CASSLVGTRRLSTGELFF.

As to this clonotype: A much larger clone lies one base from this, so it may be a read error. This sequence joins TRBV20-1 and TRBJ2-7, with TRBD2 matching over 10 bases. This CDR3 spans 13 amino acids. CDR1 is DFQATT and CDR2 is SNEGSKA in the germline V gene (reference sequence). CDR3 sequence: CSARWTSGYEQNF. The CDR3 DNA is TGCAGTGCTAGATGGACTAGCGGCTACGAGCAGAACTTC.

This clonotype was seen many times. V gene TRBV29-1 combines with J gene TRBJ2-1, with TRBD1 identical over 7 bases. V trimming: 6 bases; J trimming: 9 bases; junction bases outside the gene matches: 8. The germline V gene has CDR1 SQVTM and CDR2 ANQGSEA. The CDR3 covers 12 residues. The CDR3 sequence: CSVHGQAVEQFF. The CDR3 coding sequence is TGCAGCGTACACGGACAGGCCGTTGAGCAGTTCTTC.

At least ten counts were recorded for this clonotype. The chain recombines TRBV7-2 with TRBJ2-7; unclear D gene. Trimming stripped 5 bases from V and 0 bases from J, with 11 bases between. The CDR3 length is 14 residues. The germline CDR1 and CDR2 sequences are SGHTA and FQGNSA. The CDR3 coding sequence is TGTGCCAGCAGCCGAATAGGGTCCTCCTACGAGCAGTACTTC. It yields the protein CASSRIGSSYEQYF.

To note about this clonotype: A clone one base away is much larger, so this may be a read error. The rearrangement joins TRBV12-3 or TRBV12-4 to TRBJ2-1; 9 bases match TRBD2. The CDR3 length is 18 residues. This chain's CDR3 is CAISSLAGDPLSYNEQFF. DNA of the CDR3: TGTGCCATCAGTTCCTTAGCGGGGGACCCACTCTCCTACAATGAGCAGTTCTTC.

This clonotype was seen ten or more times. The chain is built from TRBV10-2 and TRBJ2-3, with 7 nucleotides matching TRBD1. The CDR3 spans 15 residues. CDR1 WSHSY and CDR2 SAAADI come from the germline V gene. The V segment lost 4 bases and the J segment 0 bases; nucleotides outside the gene matches: 4. The CDR3 here is CASSVTGPSTDTQYF. CDR3 DNA: TGCGCCAGCAGTGTGACAGGGCCCAGCACAGATACGCAGTATTTT.

This clonotype was counted a few times. The chain recombines TRBV7-2 with TRBJ2-2; D is uncertain. V lost 1 base to trimming and J lost 6 bases, with 9 bases between them. The CDR3 runs to 14 residues. Germline lookup yields CDR1 SGHTA and CDR2 FQGNSA. CDR3 sequence reads: CASSLGRLPGELFF. In DNA, the CDR3 is TGTGCCAGCAGCTTAGGACGGCTCCCCGGGGAGCTGTTTTTT.

In this sample, this clonotype turned up a few times. The J gene is TRBJ2-1, the V gene TRBV15; D gene unclear. The CDR3 totals 11 residues. V was pared by 5 bases and J by 12 bases, with 11 bases between. Germline V gives CDR1 LNHNV, CDR2 YYDKDF (reference sequence). CDR3 sequence: CATSREYSQFF. In nucleotides, the CDR3 is TGTGCCACCAGCCGTGAATACTCGCAGTTCTTC.

This clonotype was counted ten times or more. The CDR3 coding sequence is TGCAGCGTTGGAGGGGCGAGCGACACCGGGGAGCTGTTTTTT. This gives the protein CSVGGASDTGELFF. The chain has TRBV29-1 and TRBJ2-2; D might be TRBD1 or TRBD2, each matching 5 bases. CDR3 length: 14 residues. The germline CDR1 and CDR2 sequences are SQVTM and ANQGSEA. The V gene lost 4 bases and the J gene lost 3 bases, with 12 bases spanning the gap.

This clonotype was seen a few times. The chain is built from TRBV11-2 and TRBJ1-1; D is ambiguous. In germline, CDR1 is SGHAT, CDR2 FQNNGV. There are 16 residues in the CDR3. Deletions cut 0 bases from V and 5 bases from J, with 16 bases between. CDR3 in amino acids: CASSLDLTVGATEAFF. The CDR3 DNA reads as TGTGCCAGCAGCTTAGATCTAACCGTAGGAGCAACTGAAGCTTTCTTT.

The gene calls are TRBV30 and TRBJ2-2, with TRBD1 matching 9 bases. Per the germline V gene, CDR1 is GTSNPN and CDR2 is SVGIG (reference sequence). After removal of 3 bases from V and 2 bases from J, the junction contained 13 bases not matched to a gene. This CDR3 spans 18 amino acids. For the CDR3, the DNA is TGTGCCTGGAGCCGTCGGGGTCCGGGACAGGGTAACACCGGGGAGCTGTTTTTT. Its translation: CAWSRRGPGQGNTGELFF.

This clonotype has at least ten counts. This chain joins TRBV6-1 and TRBJ2-5; D is uncertain. V was clipped by 7 bases and J by 5 bases, with 14 bases between them. Germline values: CDR1 MNHNS, CDR2 SASEGT. The CDR3 sequence is 13 residues long. The CDR3 sequence: CASTPAGLETQYF. DNA for the CDR3: TGTGCCAGCACCCCTGCCGGGTTGGAGACCCAGTACTTC.

At least ten counts were recorded for this clonotype. The V gene is TRBV5-1, the J gene TRBJ1-2, with unresolved D. CDR3 length: 13 amino acids. Germline CDR1 SGHRS, CDR2 YFSETQ. Trimming removed 1 base from V and 2 bases from J, with 6 bases in between. The CDR3, as DNA: TGCGCCAGCAGCTTGAACGTAAACTATGGCTACACCTTC. This codes for CASSLNVNYGYTF.

The table lists this clonotype with many counts. The chain couples TRBV19 to TRBJ1-2, with 10 positions matching TRBD1. The CDR3 sequence is 15 residues long. CDR1 LNHDA and CDR2 SQIVND come from the germline V gene (reference sequence). Unmatched junction bases numbered 7, after V lost 5 bases and J lost 4 bases. The chain's CDR3 is CASSPQTGGFYGYTF. CDR3 nucleotides: TGTGCCAGTAGTCCACAGACAGGGGGCTTCTATGGCTACACCTTC. Filled out from reference TRBV19 and TRBJ1-2, the complete variable domain reads DGGITQSPKYLFRKEGQNVTLSCEQNLNHDAMYWYRQDPGQGLRLIYYSQIVNDFQKGDIAEGYSVSREKKESFPLTVTSAQKNPTAFYLCASSPQTGGFYGYTFGSGTRLTVV.

The sample holds many counts of this clonotype. The chain has TRBV4-1 and TRBJ2-5, with D maybe TRBD2 (5 bases). The V gene's germline CDR1 is MGHRA and CDR2 YSYEKL. This CDR3 has 16 residues. The V end lost 0 bases, the J end lost 5 bases, and 16 bases lay between the germline ends. CDR3 protein: CASSQDGGSIVETQYF. The CDR3 nucleotides are TGCGCCAGCAGCCAAGATGGAGGATCCATCGTGGAGACCCAGTACTTC.

This clonotype was counted at least ten times. The V and J genes are TRBV20-1 and TRBJ2-7; 10 bases match TRBD2. The CDR3 is 14 residues long. The germline V gene encodes CDR1 DFQATT and CDR2 SNEGSKA (reference sequence). Germline trimming cut 0 bases from V and 4 bases from J; bases unmatched to any gene: 3. In DNA, the CDR3 is TGCAGTGCTAGAGACACTAGCGGGATGTACGAGCAGTACTTC. This codes for CSARDTSGMYEQYF.

This clonotype occurred many times. V is TRBV27 and J is TRBJ2-2; D could derive from TRBD1 or TRBD2 (5 bases each). Trimming removed 3 bases at V and 3 bases at J, with 14 bases between. Germline V gene data show CDR1 as MNHEY and CDR2 as SMNVEV (reference sequence). The CDR3 spans 16 residues. CDR3 protein: CASSFSGQGDTGELFF. DNA for the CDR3: TGTGCCAGCAGTTTCTCGGGGCAGGGCGACACCGGGGAGCTGTTTTTT.

J is TRBJ1-6 and V is TRBV2; 8 bases match TRBD1. Germline V lookup: CDR1 SNHLY, CDR2 FYNNEI. The CDR3 is made up of 16 amino acids. After removal of 1 base from V and 5 bases from J, the junction contained 4 bases not matched to a gene. The chain's CDR3 is CASSEDRGYNNSPLHF. DNA of the CDR3: TGTGCCAGCAGTGAAGACAGGGGGTACAATAATTCACCCCTCCACTTT.

The chain couples TRBV20-1 to TRBJ2-5; the D call may be TRBD1 or TRBD2 (5 bases each). V dropped 8 bases and J dropped 6 bases, with 25 bases sitting between them. Germline loops: CDR1 DFQATT, CDR2 SNEGSKA (reference sequence). The CDR3 covers 15 residues. The CDR3 loop is CSLGQQTRTGQTQYF. The DNA for the CDR3 is TGCAGTTTGGGCCAGCAGACTCGGACGGGACAGACCCAGTACTTC.

Many counts were recorded for this clonotype. V and J are TRBV5-4 and TRBJ2-5; TRBD1 is a possible D gene (6 bases). Germline CDR1 SGHNT, CDR2 YYREEE (reference sequence). Deletions cut 4 bases from V and 0 bases from J, with 10 bases between. This CDR3 spans 14 amino acids. The CDR3 is CASSPGQNQETQYF. As DNA, the CDR3 is TGTGCCAGCAGCCCCGGACAGAACCAAGAGACCCAGTACTTC.

This clonotype turned up a few times. The V and J genes are TRBV14 and TRBJ2-3; D is ambiguous. This CDR3 region has 15 residues. Germline CDR1 and CDR2: SGHDN and FVKESK. Trimming stripped 0 bases from V and 4 bases from J, with 11 bases between. As DNA, the CDR3 is TGTGCCAGCAGCCAAGATCTGTCTTGGGCAGATACGCAGTATTTT. Its protein product is CASSQDLSWADTQYF.

This clonotype was seen many times. The chain couples TRBV3-1 to TRBJ2-1; TRBD2 aligns across 8 bases. The CDR3 length is 19 residues. The trim removed 0 bases at V and 4 bases at J, leaving 14 bases unmatched. Germline CDR1 LGHDT, CDR2 YNNKEL (reference sequence). The CDR3, as DNA: TGTGCCAGCAGCCAAGAGGGCCCCGGTGTTAGCGGGGCGTACAATGAGCAGTTCTTC. As protein: CASSQEGPGVSGAYNEQFF.

Ten or more counts support this clonotype. The chain recombines TRBV24-1 with TRBJ2-3, with a tentative D call TRBD2 (5 bases). The V and J ends lost 2 bases and 1 base respectively, with 9 bases between them. Germline loops: CDR1 KGHDR, CDR2 SFDVKD. The CDR3 runs to 15 residues. This chain's CDR3 is CATSDSQRRTDTQYF. The DNA for the CDR3 is TGTGCCACCAGTGATTCCCAGCGGCGCACAGATACGCAGTATTTT.

This chain links TRBV29-1 with TRBJ2-2, with 8 bases lining up with TRBD1. The V gene's germline CDR1 is SQVTM and CDR2 ANQGSEA. This CDR3 region has 13 residues. Trimming cost V 7 bases and J 4 bases; bases outside gene matches: 5. The CDR3 DNA sequence: TGCAGCGCAGGACAGGGCAGCACCGGGGAGCTGTTTTTT. It encodes CSAGQGSTGELFF.